The 28 T cell receptor beta chains reported below all come from one sample, sequenced in a study of blood T cell repertoires in COVID-19. Method: immunoSEQ multiplex PCR; TCRdb's copy keeps in-frame clones and lacks some. Of roughly 150,000 clones listed, about 80% are singletons. Sequenced material: peripheral blood. The source of these receptors is a human donor in a cohort sampled during active COVID-19.

This clone was picked up one time. The chain couples TRBV28 to TRBJ1-5; D call uncertain. CDR1 is MDHEN, CDR2 SYDVKM, per germline. Between the trimmed V and J ends, which lost 3 bases and 9 bases, there was a span of 12 bases. The CDR3 has 13 amino acids. CDR3 DNA sequence: TGTGCCAGCAGTTTCTGGCCAAGCGGGCCCCAGCATTTT. Protein sequence: CASSFWPSGPQHF.

This clone showed up just once. CDR3 sequence: CASSFGGPGREQYF. In nucleotides, the CDR3 is TGTGCCAGCAGCTTCGGGGGGCCGGGTCGCGAGCAGTACTTC. The chain couples TRBV13 to TRBJ2-7, with a weak D call TRBD2 (7 bases). This CDR3 region has 14 residues. V was cut by 3 bases and J by 6 bases, with 15 bases left in between. In germline, CDR1 is PRHDT, CDR2 FYEKMQ (reference sequence).

The rearrangement joins TRBV5-5 to TRBJ2-2; TRBD2 might be the D (5 bases). V was cut by 4 bases and J by 0 bases, with 16 bases left in between. The germline V gene has CDR1 SGHKS and CDR2 YYEKEE (reference sequence). The CDR3 extends over 17 amino acids. As DNA, the CDR3 is TGTGCCAGCAGCCCAGAACTTTGGGGAGCGAACACCGGGGAGCTGTTTTTT. This encodes CASSPELWGANTGELFF.

This clone has just one count. This chain joins TRBV4-3 and TRBJ1-4; 8 nucleotides align to TRBD1. J lost 4 bases, V lost 3 bases, and 10 bases had no gene match. CDR1 and CDR2 (germline): LGHNA, YSLEER. The length of the CDR3 is 17 residues. For the CDR3, the DNA is TGCGCCAGCAGCCATGACCTCCGGGACAGGTTTAATGAAAAACTGTTTTTT. It codes for CASSHDLRDRFNEKLFF.

The CDR3 DNA reads as TGTGCCAGCAGCTTGGGTGGGAGGGTTCACAATGAGCAGTTCTTC. The encoded protein is CASSLGGRVHNEQFF. The rearrangement joins TRBV11-2 to TRBJ2-1, with TRBD2 matching over 7 bases. The germline gives CDR1 SGHAT, CDR2 FQNNGV. The CDR3 length is 15 residues. The V and J ends lost 3 bases and 5 bases, in that order; junction bases with no gene match: 7. Full variable domain (remainder filled in from reference TRBV11-2 and TRBJ2-1): EAGVAQSPRYKIIEKRQSVAFWCNPISGHATLYWYQQILGQGPKLLIQFQNNGVVDDSQLPKDRFSAERLKGVDSTLKIQPAKLEDSAVYLCASSLGGRVHNEQFFGPGTRLTVL.

The V and J genes are TRBV6-1 and TRBJ2-7; possibly TRBD1 for D (6 bases). The CDR3 length is 14 residues. Trimming shortened V by 0 bases and J by 1 base, and 7 bases separated the two germline ends. CDR1 is MNHNS, CDR2 SASEGT, per germline. The CDR3 coding sequence is TGTGCCAGCAGTGAAGCAGGACAGTCCTACGAGCAGTACGTC. Encoded protein: CASSEAGQSYEQYV.

The V gene is TRBV10-3, the J gene TRBJ2-2; TRBD1 matches at 8 bases. The J segment lost 0 bases and the V segment lost 10 bases, leaving 4 bases of the junction unmatched. The CDR3 contains 14 residues. CDR1 ENHRY and CDR2 SYGVKD come from the germline V gene. CDR3 amino acids: CATKGQANTGELFF. For the CDR3, the DNA is TGTGCCACGAAGGGACAGGCGAACACCGGGGAGCTGTTTTTT.

This rearrangement joins TRBV5-8 to TRBJ1-2; D may be TRBD1 (6 bases). Per the germline V gene, CDR1 is SGHTS and CDR2 is YDEGEE. This CDR3 has 14 amino acids. V lost 6 bases to trimming and J lost 4 bases, with 16 bases between them. CDR3: CASTVSRGSYGYTF. The CDR3 bases are TGTGCCAGCACTGTGTCGAGGGGGAGCTATGGCTACACCTTC.

The J gene is TRBJ1-4, the V gene TRBV30; D remains ambiguous. CDR3 size: 15 residues. Trimming cost V 5 bases and J 6 bases, with 19 bases left between them. Germline assignment: CDR1 GTSNPN and CDR2 SVGIG (reference sequence). The CDR3, as DNA: TGTGCCTGGCGTCCCCCCCCGAGCCTGGATGAAAAACTGTTTTTT. Translation: CAWRPPPSLDEKLFF.

This rearrangement joins TRBV10-3 to TRBJ2-2, with 13 positions matching TRBD2. This CDR3 region has 14 residues. Per germline, CDR1 ENHRY and CDR2 SYGVKD. The V and J ends lost 8 bases and 6 bases, in that order; junction bases with no gene match: 3. CDR3: CAIGTSGEAGELFF. The CDR3 nucleotides are TGTGCCATCGGGACTAGCGGGGAAGCCGGGGAGCTGTTTTTT.

This chain links TRBV5-4 with TRBJ2-6, with D tentatively TRBD2 (5 bases). The CDR3 is made up of 18 amino acids. CDR1 is SGHNT, CDR2 YYREEE, per germline (reference sequence). V dropped 5 bases and J dropped 0 bases, with 18 bases sitting between them. The chain's CDR3 is CASSPGGRPSSGANVLTF. The CDR3 DNA reads as TGTGCCAGCAGTCCTGGAGGCAGGCCTAGCTCTGGGGCCAACGTCCTGACTTTC.

The V and J genes are TRBV6-5 and TRBJ1-1, with D possibly TRBD1 on 6 matching bases. V lost 8 bases to trimming and J lost 5 bases, with 9 bases between them. Germline V lookup: CDR1 MNHEY, CDR2 SVGAGI. The CDR3 contains 11 residues. The DNA for the CDR3 is TGTGCCAGCCAGGGGATTACTGAAGCTTTCTTT. Protein sequence: CASQGITEAFF.

For the CDR3, the DNA is TGTGCCAGCACCCCCGACGTAGCGGGAGGTCGTAACGGGGAGCTGTTTTTT. Its protein is CASTPDVAGGRNGELFF. The chain uses TRBV9 and TRBJ2-2; 10 nucleotides line up with TRBD2. Looked up from germline, CDR1 is SGDLS and CDR2 is YYNGEE. V lost 6 bases and J lost 7; bases outside the gene matches: 15. CDR3 length equals 17 residues.

This clone came up a few times. V is TRBV4-1 and J is TRBJ1-5; no definite D call. V was clipped by 4 bases and J by 5 bases, with 9 bases between them. Germline lookup yields CDR1 MGHRA and CDR2 YSYEKL. The CDR3 totals 13 residues. This chain's CDR3 is CASSLVVDQPQHF. DNA of the CDR3: TGCGCCAGCAGCCTCGTAGTTGATCAGCCCCAGCATTTT.

This sequence joins TRBV7-3 and TRBJ2-2, with 8 bases identical to TRBD2. CDR3 size: 17 residues. Germline assignment: CDR1 SGHTA and CDR2 FQGTGA. V trimming: 5 bases; J trimming: 4 bases; junction bases outside the gene matches: 12. CDR3 region: CASSPHGSGSFTGELFF. Written as DNA, the CDR3 is TGTGCCAGCAGCCCCCATGGGAGCGGGAGTTTCACCGGGGAGCTGTTTTTT.

The chain combines TRBV2 with TRBJ2-1, with 12 bases aligning to TRBD2. There are 17 residues in the CDR3. Looked up from germline, CDR1 is SNHLY and CDR2 is FYNNEI. Trimming cost V 3 bases and J 9 bases; bases outside gene matches: 12. The CDR3 DNA reads TGTGCCAGCAGTGACCAGACTAGCGGGAGTGGGGGTCGTGAGCAGTTCTTC. This translates into CASSDQTSGSGGREQFF.

On this clone: Other DNA sequences of this sample code for an identical CDR3. The V gene is TRBV7-9, the J gene TRBJ1-5; no reliable D call. Trimming removed 1 base at V and 4 bases at J, with 5 bases between. The CDR3 loop spans 13 amino acids. Germline CDR1 reads SEHNR; CDR2 reads FQNEAQ (reference sequence). The CDR3 reads CASSLGQNQPQHF. CDR3 coding DNA: TGTGCCAGCAGCTTAGGTCAAAATCAGCCCCAGCATTTT.

The chain joins TRBV3-1 (or the pseudogene TRBV3-2) to TRBJ1-2, with D possibly being TRBD1 (5 bases). This CDR3 spans 13 amino acids. Trimming removed 1 base from V and 7 bases from J, with 10 bases in between. The germline gives CDR1 LGHDT, CDR2 YNNKEL (reference sequence). The CDR3: CASSQGQGLGYTF. As DNA, the CDR3 is TGTGCCAGCAGCCAAGGCCAGGGCCTTGGCTACACCTTC.

The CDR3 is CASRLASGNTGELFF. CDR3 sequence (DNA): TGTGCAAGTCGCTTAGCTAGCGGTAACACCGGGGAGCTGTTTTTT. The chain joins TRBV12-2 to TRBJ2-2; TRBD2 is taken as the D call from the table, unchecked against the DNA. TRBV12-2 is given as a pseudogene. The CDR3 extends over 15 amino acids.

The rearrangement uses TRBV11-2 and TRBJ1-2; TRBD1 matches 8 bases. Germline V lookup: CDR1 SGHAT, CDR2 FQNNGV. The CDR3 has 16 residues. With 6 bases clipped from V and 4 bases from J, the junction kept 13 bases outside the gene matches. Here the CDR3 DNA reads TGTGCCAGCAGACCCCCCGACAGGGGCTATAGCTATGGCTACACCTTC. Its translation is CASRPPDRGYSYGYTF. The entire variable domain, with the rest obtained from reference TRBV11-2 and TRBJ1-2, is as follows: EAGVAQSPRYKIIEKRQSVAFWCNPISGHATLYWYQQILGQGPKLLIQFQNNGVVDDSQLPKDRFSAERLKGVDSTLKIQPAKLEDSAVYLCASRPPDRGYSYGYTFGSGTRLTVV.

The chain carries TRBV5-4 and TRBJ2-1; D not resolved. The germline gives CDR1 SGHNT, CDR2 YYREEE (reference sequence). Trimming took off 1 base at V and 4 bases at J, with 15 bases between the two ends. The CDR3 loop spans 16 amino acids. This CDR3 is CASSLSYSPQYNEQFF. The CDR3 DNA sequence: TGTGCCAGCAGCTTGTCTTACTCCCCACAGTACAATGAGCAGTTCTTC.

The chain couples TRBV15 to TRBJ1-2; D is perhaps TRBD1 (5 bases). Germline values: CDR1 LNHNV, CDR2 YYDKDF (reference sequence). V shed 5 bases and J shed 3 bases, with 34 bases lying between them. The CDR3 is 21 amino acids. This CDR3 is CATSPRSPKLGRPLSDYGYTF. CDR3 coding DNA: TGTGCCACCAGCCCACGATCCCCCAAGTTGGGGCGTCCCCTCTCTGACTATGGCTACACCTTC.

The chain recombines TRBV7-8 with TRBJ2-3; possibly TRBD2 for D (7 bases). Trimming removed 5 bases at V and 0 bases at J, with 21 bases between. Germline CDR1 is SGHVS and CDR2 is FQNEAQ. The CDR3 covers 18 residues. The CDR3 region has the DNA TGTGCCAGCAGCATCCAGAGCGGGACACCGATTAGCACAGATACGCAGTATTTT. This translates into CASSIQSGTPISTDTQYF. Complete variable domain (other parts from reference TRBV7-8 and TRBJ2-3): GAGVSQSPRYKVAKRGQDVALRCDPISGHVSLFWYQQALGQGPEFLTYFQNEAQLDKSGLPSDRFFAERPEGSVSTLKIQRTQQEDSAVYLCASSIQSGTPISTDTQYFGPGTRLTVL.

The gene calls are TRBV7-3 and TRBJ2-3; 9 nucleotides line up with TRBD2. This CDR3 is 14 amino acids long. The germline CDR1 and CDR2 sequences are SGHTA and FQGTGA. V dropped 5 bases and J dropped 3; count of bases not matched to a gene: 3. The CDR3 is CASSRSGRTDTQYF. The CDR3 DNA reads TGTGCCAGCAGCCGTAGCGGGAGAACAGATACGCAGTATTTT.

This chain joins TRBV5-8 and TRBJ1-6; 9 nucleotides line up with TRBD1. CDR1 and CDR2 (germline): SGHTS, YDEGEE. The junction had 6 bases not matched to a gene; V was cut back by 2 bases and J by 9 bases. The CDR3 has 15 residues. For the CDR3, the DNA is TGTGCCAGCAGCTTTAAGGGACAGGGTGTTTCACCCCTCCACTTT. Translating gives CASSFKGQGVSPLHF.

V usage is TRBV14 and J usage is TRBJ1-1; D gene uncertain. Germline lookup yields CDR1 SGHDN and CDR2 FVKESK. V was shortened by 5 bases and J by 1 base, with 14 bases between the two germline ends. CDR3 length equals 15 residues. In nucleotides, the CDR3 is TGTGCCAGCAGCTTTTCTTTAAGAGAGAACACTGAAGCTTTCTTT. It codes for CASSFSLRENTEAFF.

The chain is built from TRBV7-2 and TRBJ2-5, with TRBD2 matching over 9 bases. This CDR3 region has 15 residues. The germline V gene encodes CDR1 SGHTA and CDR2 FQGNSA. The J segment lost 4 bases and the V segment lost 5 bases, leaving 8 bases of the junction unmatched. CDR3 coding DNA: TGTGCCAGCAGCCAGGGACTAGCTGTGGGAGAGACCCAGTACTTC. This encodes CASSQGLAVGETQYF.

This chain connects TRBV5-4 to TRBJ2-7, with D hard to call. Germline V CDR1 and CDR2: SGHNT, YYREEE (reference sequence). This CDR3 region has 16 residues. The V and J ends lost 0 bases and 5 bases respectively, with 18 bases between them. CDR3 nucleotide sequence: TGTGCCAGCAGCTTGGTATCTAGTCCCAGATGGGACGAGCAGTACTTC. Amino acids: CASSLVSSPRWDEQYF.